This T cell receptor beta chain was documented in a study of T cells in localized non-small cell lung cancer (dated by TCRdb to 2018 to 2021). About the investigation overall: T cell repertoires of 236 early-stage NSCLC patients were analyzed, with tumors being compared against uninvolved tumor-adjacent lungs. The cohort comprised roughly 230 treatment-naïve NSCLC patients with resected, localized lung tumors. The mean age of the NSCLC patients was roughly 70 years, with 120 to 150 men and 85 to 110 women.

This clone was counted once. There is no known antigen for this receptor. Within one base of it there is no much larger clone, and no base qualities were kept. What the study reported, not specific to this receptor: Uninvolved tumor-adjacent lung showed the highest T cell clonality, higher than tumor, which suggests more focused antigenic responses in the adjacent lung. Longer overall survival was associated with higher blood T cell density, whereas shorter survival was associated with higher adjacent-lung clonality. Of the top 100 tumor clones, a median of roughly 60 were detected in paired uninvolved adjacent lung; around 27 were also among that lung's top 100. Because of the exploratory design, TCR variables were selected using unadjusted p-values without false-discovery rate correction. Because multi-region tumor sequencing was not performed, intratumor heterogeneity could not be ruled out.

The V and J ends are trimmed by 4 bases and 6 bases, leaving 13 bases between them. CDR1 and CDR2 are drawn from the germline V gene: SGHTA, FQGNSA. The CDR3 goes from the cysteine to the phenylalanine over 13 residues. The read is trimmed to its CDR3 DNA, 39 bases read in frame from base 1. The immunoSEQ Assay was used to sequence TCR beta CDR3 regions from DNA. Turning to the authors' computational methods: To compute T cell density, TCR beta template counts were normalized to usable DNA, which was estimated by amplifying housekeeping genes. Using the preseqR package, richness was estimated by extrapolating to 120,000 templates for tissue samples and 400,000 templates for PBMC samples. Clonality was calculated as one minus Pielou's evenness. Tissue-enriched TCRs were identified through differential abundance testing performed on productive amino-acid clonotypes, with a minimum total count of 5 and an alpha of 0.1. The Jaccard Index and the Morisita Overlap Index were used to measure how much the repertoires overlapped between compartments. GLIPH clustered TCR beta CDR3s with public tetramer-defined viral CDR3s; viral motifs required at least three viral sequences plus V-gene enrichment. In TCRdb, the immuneACCESS table is reduced to in-frame sequences with V and J assigned. These tables do not hold every clone; where another copy was compared, an unresolved V gene accounts for under half, and the others remain unexplained. Clone size and V and J calls were adopted from that table, with D and trimming inferred from the DNA. Present in this sample are about 29,000 clones, approximately 88% of which were seen just once. Roughly 7.3% of the sample is taken by the ten largest.

At diagnosis, tumor, uninvolved tumor-adjacent lung and peripheral blood were collected and then preserved as a mix of FFPE and fresh-frozen material. For TCR repertoire profiling, the blood samples were analyzed as peripheral blood mononuclear cells. This TCR was sampled from a male donor older than 55 with stage I lung adenocarcinoma. Specimen: peripheral blood, collected before any cancer treatment. The rearranged chain carries TRBV7-2 and TRBJ2-7, and TRBD2 may be the D gene, going by 6 matching bases. The CDR3 here reads CASSWRDAGEQYF. The bases are TGTGCCAGCAGCTGGAGGGACGCGGGCGAGCAGTACTTC.